This note documents a single T cell receptor (beta chain) sequence. Its specificity is unknown. TCRdb used MiXCR to reprocess the reads, holding one entry per CDR3 protein. Of about 180,000 distinct CDR3 sequences in the sample, about a sixth were seen once. This sample is drawn from a study of T cell repertoires in cytomegalovirus infection. For the study at large: From public TCR beta signatures came an indication of both CMV infection and matching HLA type. Study results and limitations: In two of eight donors, the top clonotype was HLA-C-restricted CMV-specific.

Germline CDR1 and CDR2: SGHRS and YFSETQ. The CDR3 has 19 residues. The V segment lost 2 bases and the J segment 4 bases; nucleotides outside the gene matches: 15. The sequence derives from a human donor in good health (CMV status not recorded). Some clones in this sample may be carry-over from other donors' samples. Sequenced material: CD8+ T cells from PBMCs. This rearrangement joins TRBV5-1 to TRBJ2-6; 7 nucleotides line up with TRBD1. The CDR3 nucleotides read TGCGCCAGCAGCTTCGAGGGCGTAACAGGGGTGAGCGGGGCCAACGTCCTGACTTTC. Translation gives CASSFEGVTGVSGANVLTF.